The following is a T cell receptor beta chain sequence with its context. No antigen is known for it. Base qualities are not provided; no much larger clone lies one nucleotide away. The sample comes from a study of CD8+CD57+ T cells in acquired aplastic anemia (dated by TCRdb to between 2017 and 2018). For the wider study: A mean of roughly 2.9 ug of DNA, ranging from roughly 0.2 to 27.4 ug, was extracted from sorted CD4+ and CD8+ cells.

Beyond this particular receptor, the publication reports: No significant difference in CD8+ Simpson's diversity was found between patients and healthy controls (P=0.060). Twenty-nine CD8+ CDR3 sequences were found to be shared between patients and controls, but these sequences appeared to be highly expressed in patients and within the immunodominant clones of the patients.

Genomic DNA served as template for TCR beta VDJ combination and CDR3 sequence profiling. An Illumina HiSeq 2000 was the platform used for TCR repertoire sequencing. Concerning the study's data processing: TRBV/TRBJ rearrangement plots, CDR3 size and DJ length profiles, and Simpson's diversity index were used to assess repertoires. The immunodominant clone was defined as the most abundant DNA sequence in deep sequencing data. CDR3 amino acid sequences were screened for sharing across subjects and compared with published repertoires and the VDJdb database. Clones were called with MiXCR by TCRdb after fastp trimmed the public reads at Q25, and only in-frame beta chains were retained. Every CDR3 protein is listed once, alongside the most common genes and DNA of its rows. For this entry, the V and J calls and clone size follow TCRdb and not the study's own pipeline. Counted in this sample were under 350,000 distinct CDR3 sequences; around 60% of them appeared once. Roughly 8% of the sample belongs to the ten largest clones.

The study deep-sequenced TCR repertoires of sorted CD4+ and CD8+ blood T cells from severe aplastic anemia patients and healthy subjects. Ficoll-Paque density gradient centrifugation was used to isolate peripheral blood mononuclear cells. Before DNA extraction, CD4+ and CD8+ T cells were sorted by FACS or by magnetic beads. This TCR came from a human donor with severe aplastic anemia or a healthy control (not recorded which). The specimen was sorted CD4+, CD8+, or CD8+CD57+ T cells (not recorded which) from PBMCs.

Here is the DNA: TGTGCCAGCAATCCAGGGAGGACTGGAAACACCATATATTTT. This translates into CASNPGRTGNTIYF. The V and J genes are TRBV7-2 and TRBJ1-3; TRBD1 is possibly the D segment (5 matching bases). As encoded in the germline V gene, CDR1 is SGHTA while CDR2 is FQGNSA. Between the V and J ends, shortened by 7 bases and 2 bases respectively, the junction contains 12 bases. The CDR3 numbers 14 residues from cysteine through phenylalanine. Only the CDR3 part of the read is kept: 42 bases, read in frame from the first base.